Listed below are T cell receptor beta chains from one sample, sequenced in a study of T cells after yellow fever vaccination. In TCRdb, the 5' RACE reads were re-called with MiXCR into one record per CDR3 protein. Here the sample spans under 700,000 distinct CDR3 sequences, 17% being singletons. Sequenced here: PBMCs, sampled 4 to 5 days after the first yellow fever vaccination. Receptor source: a man aged 18 to 29 who received the YFV17D yellow fever vaccine. CDR3s include the opening cysteine and the closing phenylalanine or tryptophan. The order of the fields is J gene, D gene, V gene, clone size, CDR3 DNA, CDR3 protein. D genes are given only for firm matches. Clone sizes are given selectively: once, few, many, or a class where the clone is expanded.

TRBJ1-6 . TRBV5-1 . TGCGCCAGCAGCTTGTTCCTGAATTCACCCCTCCACTTT CASSLFLNSPLHF
TRBJ2-7 TRBD2 TRBV27 . TGTGCCAGCAGTTTGGTAGCGGGGGGCCGGATTGACGAGCAGTACTTC CASSLVAGGRIDEQYF
TRBJ2-1 TRBD2 TRBV7-6 . TGTGCCAGCAGCTTCAGGAGTGGTATCAGCGGGGGGTCCTTACCCTACAATGAGCAGTTCTTC CASSFRSGISGGSLPYNEQFF
TRBJ1-4 . TRBV5-1 . TGCGCCAGCAGCGAATACGGGGCGGGGGCGCGAAACGAAAAACTGTTTTTT CASSEYGAGARNEKLFF
TRBJ2-7 . TRBV6-5 . TGTGCCAGCAGTTGGCTTCAAAGCTCCTACGAGCAGTACTTC CASSWLQSSYEQYF
TRBJ1-2 . TRBV19 few TGTGCCAGTAGTATTGGACAGTACTATGGCTACACCTTC CASSIGQYYGYTF
TRBJ2-7 TRBD2 TRBV4-1 few TGCGCCAGCAGTCCAAGGGTAGCGGGGGCCTACGAGCAGTACTTC CASSPRVAGAYEQYF
TRBJ2-1 . TRBV5-5 many TGTGCCAGCAGGCGACTAGACGGCTCCTACAATGAGCAGTTCTTC CASRRLDGSYNEQFF
TRBJ2-2 . TRBV10-3 . TGTGCCATCAGTTCAAGACGGGACACTCACACCGGGGAGCTGTTTTTT CAISSRRDTHTGELFF
TRBJ2-1 TRBD1 TRBV20-1 . TGCAGTGCTAGACATGACAGGGCGCAGTTCTTC CSARHDRAQFF
TRBJ1-2 TRBD1 TRBV11-2 many TGTGCCAGCAGCCGAAACCCAGGGGGCGATGGCTACACCTTC CASSRNPGGDGYTF
TRBJ2-7 . TRBV7-2 few TGTGCCAGCAGCTTAGCGCCCTATCCCTACGAGCAGTACTTC CASSLAPYPYEQYF
TRBJ2-3 . TRBV7-2 many TGTGCCAGCAGGTCGGGACGGATTGAGTATACGCAGTATTTT CASRSGRIEYTQYF
TRBJ2-2 . TRBV7-9 few TGTGCCAGCAGCTGGGGAGCGGACACCGGGGAGCTGTTTTTT CASSWGADTGELFF
TRBJ1-6 TRBD1 TRBV3-1 . TGTGCCAGCAGCCGACAGGGGGAGAGGACCCTCCACTTT CASSRQGERTLHF
TRBJ2-7 TRBD1 TRBV24-1 many TGTGCCACCAGTGATTTTGACCTTCGGGACAGGGGGTTCTACGAGCAGTACTTC CATSDFDLRDRGFYEQYF
TRBJ2-3 TRBD2 TRBV12-3/TRBV12-4 . TGTGCCAGCACGCTCCTAGCGGGGTCGGGGGATACGCAGTATTTT CASTLLAGSGDTQYF
TRBJ2-7 TRBD1 TRBV4-1 few TGCGCCAGCAGCCAGGGGCGGGACAGGACATACGAGCAGTACTTC CASSQGRDRTYEQYF
TRBJ2-2 . TRBV5-4 few TGTGCCAGCAGTTCTCCCCATGGGGGGACTTACACCGGGGAGCTGTTTTTT CASSSPHGGTYTGELFF
TRBJ2-3 . TRBV12-3/TRBV12-4 few TGTGCCAGCAGTACACCTAAGTCTAGCACAGATACGCAGTATTTT CASSTPKSSTDTQYF
TRBJ1-1 . TRBV7-2 many TGTGCCAGCAGCTTAGTGTCCGGTAACACTGAAGCTTTCTTT CASSLVSGNTEAFF
TRBJ2-1 . TRBV11-1 few TGTGCCAGCAGCTTGTTGGGTCGGGGGTACAATGAGCAGTTCTTC CASSLLGRGYNEQFF
TRBJ2-3 TRBD2 TRBV6-1 many TGTGCCAGCAGCCAAGCGGGGGACAGCACAGATACGCAGTATTTT CASSQAGDSTDTQYF
TRBJ1-1 . TRBV20-1 few TGCAGTGCTCCAAGGGCGGAACACATGAACACTGAAGCTTTCTTT CSAPRAEHMNTEAFF
TRBJ2-6 . TRBV3-1 . TGTGCCAGCAGCCAACTTGGGGCCAACGTCCTGACTTTC CASSQLGANVLTF
TRBJ2-1 . TRBV12-3/TRBV12-4 many TGTGCCAGCAGTTTTCGCGGTGGCAATGAGCAGTTCTTC CASSFRGGNEQFF
TRBJ2-1 . TRBV5-1 many TGCGCCAGCAGGACCCAGGGGGGCAATGAGCAGTTCTTC CASRTQGGNEQFF
TRBJ2-7 . TRBV4-1 . TGCGCCAGCAGCCGAGACAGGAATACCTACGAGCAGTACTTC CASSRDRNTYEQYF
TRBJ2-3 . TRBV7-2 few TGTGCCAGCAGCCCCAATTTGAGGGATACGCAGTATTTT CASSPNLRDTQYF
TRBJ1-5 . TRBV10-3 . TGTGCCATCAGTGAGTCGGGGCCGATATTCAGTCAGCCCCAGCATTTT CAISESGPIFSQPQHF
TRBJ1-4 . TRBV10-3 few TGTGCCATCAGTGAGTCGGATGCTCAGGTGGGAGAAAAACTGTTTTTT CAISESDAQVGEKLFF
TRBJ2-3 . TRBV20-1 many TGCAGTGCTAAGCAGAGTACGCAGTATTTT CSAKQSTQYF
TRBJ2-1 . TRBV20-1 many TGCAGTGCTTCTAGTGTCCCCTACAATGAGCAGTTCTTC CSASSVPYNEQFF
TRBJ2-3 TRBD2 TRBV7-2 . TGTGCCAGCAGCTGGGCCTCAGGGAGGGGCACAGATACGCAGTATTTT CASSWASGRGTDTQYF
TRBJ1-6 . TRBV4-3 many TGCGCCAGCAGCCGTACAGGGACTGATTCACCCCTCCACTTT CASSRTGTDSPLHF
TRBJ2-1 . TRBV4-1 few TGCGCCAGCAGCCAAGAATTTGGGGACCCAGCTTTGATTTACAATGAGCAGTTCTTC CASSQEFGDPALIYNEQFF
TRBJ2-2 . TRBV5-1 . TGCGCCAGCAGCTTGGAGGGTCTTGGGTACGGGGAGCTGTTTTTT CASSLEGLGYGELFF
TRBJ2-7 . TRBV3-1 . TGTGCCAGCAGCCACGAAACCGACGAGCAGTACTTC CASSHETDEQYF
TRBJ1-6 TRBD1 TRBV27 . TGTGCCAGCAGTACGGGACAGGGGACCTATAATTCACCCCTCCACTTT CASSTGQGTYNSPLHF
TRBJ1-1 . TRBV6-1 few TGTGCCAGCAGTGATCCCGGGAACACTGAAGCTTTCTTT CASSDPGNTEAFF
TRBJ1-1 TRBD1 TRBV7-6 few TGTGCCAGCAGCTTACTAGCTCTCGGACAGGGCGAAGTGGAAGCTTTCTTT CASSLLALGQGEVEAFF
TRBJ2-1 TRBD2 TRBV7-2 . TGTGCCAGCAGCTTCCATAGCGGGGGATATTACAATGAGCAGTTCTTC CASSFHSGGYYNEQFF
TRBJ2-1 . TRBV27 . TGTGCCAGCAGTAGCCAGCTCGGGGGGCGTTACAATGAGCAGTTCTTC CASSSQLGGRYNEQFF
TRBJ2-1 . TRBV4-2 many TGTGCCAGCAGCGTGCGCGGAATAGGGCAGTTCTTC CASSVRGIGQFF
TRBJ2-5 TRBD1 TRBV6-1 . TGTGCCAGCAGCATTGACAGGGTCGGGACCCAGTACTTC CASSIDRVGTQYF
TRBJ2-7 TRBD2 TRBV5-1 . TGCGCCAGCAGCCCCGGGACTAGCGGGGAGGGTTTCTACGAGCAGTACTTC CASSPGTSGEGFYEQYF
TRBJ1-5 . TRBV6-1 few TGTGCCAGCAGCCTCGCTCCTTTAGGCTCTTTCCCCCAGCATTTT CASSLAPLGSFPQHF
TRBJ1-2 . TRBV19 many TGTGCCAGTAGAATGTTCCAGGGAGCTAACTATGGCTACACCTTC CASRMFQGANYGYTF
TRBJ1-1 TRBD1 TRBV20-1 . TGCAGTGCTAGTATCGCGGGACAGGGGGATAGTGAAGCTTTCTTT CSASIAGQGDSEAFF
TRBJ2-3 . TRBV7-8 . TGTGCCAGCAGCCCCGCCCGGGCCCCCTTCGGAGAAGGGCAGTATTTT CASSPARAPFGEGQYF
TRBJ1-4 . TRBV5-1 few TGCGCCAGCAGCTTGGGAGGGACCACAACTAATGAAAAACTGTTTTTT CASSLGGTTTNEKLFF
TRBJ1-2 . TRBV6-1 few TGTGCCAGCTGGGGAGAGCTCAAGCTCGATAACTATGGCTACACCTTC CASWGELKLDNYGYTF
TRBJ2-1 TRBD2 TRBV27 . TGTGCCAGCAGTTTCGGACTAGCGGGGAGACACAATGAGCAGTTCTTC CASSFGLAGRHNEQFF
TRBJ1-1 . TRBV28 many TGTGCCAGCAGGACACCGAAACCGACAGTGAACACTGAAGCTTTCTTT CASRTPKPTVNTEAFF
TRBJ2-3 . TRBV9 few TGTGCCAGCAGCGTAGGGGTCCTTCGGGGTAATACCGATACGCAGTATTTT CASSVGVLRGNTDTQYF
TRBJ2-3 . TRBV5-1 many TGCGCCAGCAGCTTACTAGCTTACACAGATACGCAGTATTTT CASSLLAYTDTQYF
TRBJ2-7 TRBD1 TRBV6-5 . TGTGCCAGCAGTACTCGGCGGACAGGGAGCTCCTACGAGCAGTACTTC CASSTRRTGSSYEQYF